This T cell receptor beta chain stems from a study of patients and donors after allogeneic stem cell transplantation. TCRdb reprocessed the RT-PCR reads via MiXCR and lists one record per CDR3 protein. The sample holds 10,000 to 13,000 distinct CDR3 sequences; roughly a fifth are singletons and the top ten take 53%. Trimming at V came to 1 base and at J to 4 bases, leaving 10 bases not matched to a gene. This CDR3 region has 18 residues. The chain joins TRBV12-3 or TRBV12-4 to TRBJ1-5; 10 bases map to TRBD1. Sequenced sample: blood, either unsorted or a sorted T cell fraction (not recorded which). This clonotype originated in a human donor who was either an allogeneic HSCT recipient or a stem cell or donor lymphocyte infusion donor (not recorded which). It is not recorded whose cells these are; they may come from a transplant donor. The CDR3 DNA reads TGTGCCAGCAGTTTAGGACAGGGGGCTACGATTACGAATCAGCCCCAGCATTTT. Residues: CASSLGQGATITNQPQHF.